The rows below give T cell receptor beta chains drawn from one sample of a study of blood T cell repertoires in COVID-19. Produced via immunoSEQ multiplex PCR; TCRdb's table is partial and in-frame only. Seen here are approximately 89,000 clones, over 60% observed once, and the top ten hold roughly 53%. Sequencing was performed on peripheral blood. These receptors were collected from a human donor in a cohort sampled during active COVID-19. Each CDR3 is given without its conserved first and last residue.

V gene,CDR3 length,J gene,CDR3 protein
TRBV4-2,12,TRBJ1-5,ASSHTPGDQPQH
TRBV6-5,9,TRBJ2-5,ASSYSGTQY
TRBV28,13,TRBJ2-7,ASNHLRLAGGEQY
TRBV27,14,TRBJ1-1,ASSLLGTGSGTEAF
TRBV28,11,TRBJ1-2,ASSSTVNYGYT
TRBV7-2,12,TRBJ2-3,ASSFQTSTDTQY
TRBV10-3,12,TRBJ1-1,AISEPGDRAKAF
TRBV19,13,TRBJ2-1,ASSRGQGLNNEQF
TRBV7-3,15,TRBJ2-1,ASSLGTSGRVVAEQF
TRBV28,13,TRBJ2-1,ASSQRTVSYNEQF
TRBV20-1,10,TRBJ2-1,SASLLRHEQF
TRBV18,11,TRBJ1-2,ASSPGGFYGYT
TRBV28,15,TRBJ2-4,ASSPRADLLAKNIQY
TRBV28,12,TRBJ2-2,ASTLAESTGELF
TRBV6-6,11,TRBJ2-7,ASSYGTGEEQY
TRBV14,15,TRBJ2-4,ASSQVGTGGPKNIQY
TRBV2,11,TRBJ2-5,ASGGTLLETQY
TRBV10-3,14,TRBJ2-1,AISESNSGRAVEQF
TRBV7-2,13,TRBJ1-5,ASSQQAGGGKPQH
TRBV7-9,12,TRBJ1-1,ASTFTGFGTEAF
TRBV12-3/TRBV12-4,11,TRBJ2-2,ASSLGATGELF
TRBV6-5,12,TRBJ1-1,ASEAVGENTEAF
TRBV3-1/TRBV3-2,15,TRBJ2-7,ASSQVVRSGKSYEQY
TRBV4-1,11,TRBJ2-1,ASSQVKPNEQF
TRBV4-2,13,TRBJ1-2,ASSQGSSLNYGYT
TRBV7-2,12,TRBJ2-3,ASSPGTSLPTQY
TRBV7-2,12,TRBJ2-5,ASSPFRGRETQY
TRBV9,13,TRBJ2-2,ASSTPVSNTGELF
TRBV4-2,11,TRBJ2-7,ASSQDRAYEQY
TRBV2,12,TRBJ1-5,ASRGSSGNQPQH
TRBV18,14,TRBJ2-6,ASSPQGNSGANVLT
TRBV19,15,TRBJ1-5,ASSRDSDLRRNQPQH
TRBV11-2,13,TRBJ1-1,ASSPWTVLNTEAF
TRBV28,10,TRBJ2-7,ASSLPQGKQY
TRBV5-1,13,TRBJ1-2,ASSLARQGDYGYT
TRBV7-2,12,TRBJ2-5,ASSSSTGGETQY
TRBV7-2,12,TRBJ1-2,ASSLPAGPHGYT
TRBV28,13,TRBJ1-5,ASSLATGAYQPQH
TRBV7-6,13,TRBJ2-1,ASSRDRLTLNEQF
TRBV25-1,12,TRBJ2-1,ASRTGSSYNEQF
TRBV28,12,TRBJ1-1,ASSFTGGRTEAF
TRBV6-2/TRBV6-3,13,TRBJ2-2,ASSGNRVNTGELF
TRBV6-5,12,TRBJ1-5,ASRTGGLGQPQH
TRBV7-3,15,TRBJ2-2,ASSPLGAGVVTGELF
TRBV3-1/TRBV3-2,9,TRBJ2-3,ASSRSDTQY
TRBV20-1,12,TRBJ2-5,SASGGGRKETQY
TRBV19,15,TRBJ1-3,ASSIVQGSAAGNTIY
TRBV3-1/TRBV3-2,13,TRBJ2-7,ASRGAPGGSYEQY
TRBV4-1,17,TRBJ2-5,ASSQGPPGLAGAQETQY
TRBV28,13,TRBJ2-2,ASSLRQGRFGELF
TRBV27,16,TRBJ2-7,ASSSLLGLAGHSYEQY
TRBV11-2,14,TRBJ2-7,ASSSSTGQGVYEQY
TRBV5-1,11,TRBJ2-1,ASSYSSGIVEF
TRBV10-1,13,TRBJ2-2,ASSEEGAYLRELF
TRBV2,13,TRBJ2-3,ASSEDRGRTDTQY
TRBV11-2,10,TRBJ2-3,ASSTTPDTQY
TRBV4-3,11,TRBJ2-2,ASSQESNGELF
TRBV24-1,12,TRBJ2-5,ATSEGQPGETQY
TRBV10-3,14,TRBJ2-7,AIDTRGVWSSYEQY
TRBV5-4,13,TRBJ2-1,ASSPTSGRASEQF